These T cell receptor beta chains were read from a single sample in a study of T cells expressing NK-cell markers. From its re-call of the 5' RACE reads, TCRdb lists each CDR3 protein once, without DNA. This sample's clone table lists about 170,000 distinct CDR3 sequences. The specimen was blood T cells: a sorted CD56 or NKG2C T cell subset, CD4+ or CD8+ T cells, or bulk PBMC T cells (not recorded which). The receptors were sampled from a man between 18 and 69 years old in good health. CDR3s include the opening cysteine and the closing phenylalanine or tryptophan.

TRBJ1-6,TRBV5-1,CASSEWIDSPLHF
TRBJ1-1,TRBV29-1,CSVRQGATEAFF
TRBJ1-2,TRBV12-5,CASGPNEGAAGYTF
TRBJ2-7,TRBV12-3/TRBV12-4,CASSLAWDRSNEQYF
TRBJ2-7,TRBV6-5,CASSSTPTAFEQYF
TRBJ1-5,TRBV19,CASSTSFFSNQPQHF
TRBJ2-1,TRBV9,CASSVDGGASSYNEQFF
TRBJ2-7,TRBV2,CASQPRDRVYEQYF
TRBJ2-7,TRBV4-2,CASALEVVGYEQYF
TRBJ1-5,TRBV15,CATSRDAEGGQPQHF
TRBJ2-5,TRBV7-9,CASSLPLYGETQYF
TRBJ2-1,TRBV7-9,CASSFTGQGNNEQFF
TRBJ2-3,TRBV15,CATRSNALRGREGDTQYF
TRBJ2-5,TRBV6-1,CASRPRLAGIMLETQYF
TRBJ2-5,TRBV7-8,CASSLIGGGLGETQYF
TRBJ2-2,TRBV6-1,CASSDWTGGGGELFF
TRBJ2-5,TRBV28,CASSPFRGSETQYF
TRBJ2-3,TRBV6-1,CASKTGQSTDTQYF
TRBJ1-2,TRBV5-6,CASSTGGGNYGYTF
TRBJ1-2,TRBV12-3/TRBV12-4,CASSLEVRGPLNGYTF
TRBJ1-4,TRBV13,CASSGRRNEKLFF
TRBJ2-7,TRBV5-1,CASSFNLRDNSYEQYF
TRBJ2-5,TRBV20-1,CSATRVLDQETQYF
TRBJ2-1,TRBV11-1,CASSLEWGLGTASYNEQFF
TRBJ2-2,TRBV2,CASTRPNTGELFF
TRBJ2-7,TRBV10-3,CAISESGTGYEQYF
TRBJ1-1,TRBV20-1,CSISETQRLNTEAFF
TRBJ1-4,TRBV19,CASSIPAKKLFF
TRBJ2-1,TRBV12-3/TRBV12-4,CASSTRVMNEQFF
TRBJ1-6,TRBV12-3/TRBV12-4,CASSYTSSYNSPLHF
TRBJ1-1,TRBV20-1,CSARDFIGVLTEAFF
TRBJ1-2,TRBV29-1,CSVVQEIGYTF
TRBJ2-1,TRBV3-1,CASSQQRVPYNEQFF
TRBJ2-1,TRBV4-1,CASSQDSGLGPQFF
TRBJ2-7,TRBV6-1,CASSPADSTYEQYF
TRBJ1-2,TRBV3-1,CASSQDMRTNYGYTF
TRBJ2-5,TRBV7-9,CASSPRDRSQETQYF
TRBJ2-3,TRBV3-1,CASSQPAGGPPYTQYF
TRBJ2-1,TRBV29-1,CSVEYLAGTGLREQFF
TRBJ2-1,TRBV6-5,CASSYRTLAGGPREQFF
TRBJ2-5,TRBV29-1,CSVEIAGMYQETQYF
TRBJ2-3,TRBV6-4,CASSEERGVTTDTQYF
TRBJ2-3,TRBV19,CASSIGQGADYTQYF
TRBJ2-7,TRBV19,CASSVSLGYEQYF
TRBJ2-5,TRBV4-1,CASSQTRDVLETQYF
TRBJ2-3,TRBV7-2,CASRGGLAGGPTDTQYF
TRBJ2-7,TRBV11-1,CASSPPSRGQSAIYEQYF
TRBJ2-3,TRBV13,CASSSHNEDTQYF
TRBJ2-7,TRBV30,CAWSEKGGYYEQYF
TRBJ2-5,TRBV5-6,CASSLLAGAETQYF
TRBJ1-2,TRBV7-9,CASSTGVGYTF
TRBJ2-5,TRBV14,CASSRRDRGKTQYF
TRBJ2-4,TRBV12-3/TRBV12-4,CASSFQGDLAKNIQYF
TRBJ1-1,TRBV5-1,CASSLVRVTTEAFF
TRBJ2-7,TRBV7-9,CASSNPSDRDYEQYF
TRBJ2-1,TRBV11-2,CASSLGGGAYEQFF
TRBJ2-2,TRBV5-1,CASSLEVRGTGELFF